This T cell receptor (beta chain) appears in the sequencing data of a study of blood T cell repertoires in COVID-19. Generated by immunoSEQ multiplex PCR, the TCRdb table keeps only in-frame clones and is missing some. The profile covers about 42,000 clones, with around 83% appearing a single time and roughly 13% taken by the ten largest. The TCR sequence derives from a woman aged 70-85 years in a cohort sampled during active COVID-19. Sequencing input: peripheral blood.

The CDR3 DNA reads as TGTGCCAGCAGTTACTCCACCGGCAGGCTGAACACTGAAGCTTTCTTT. This translates into CASSYSTGRLNTEAFF. The V and J genes are TRBV6-2 or TRBV6-3 and TRBJ1-1; D gene unclear. This CDR3 is 16 amino acids long. V gave up 0 bases and J gave up 0 bases, with 11 bases separating them. Germline CDR1 MNHEY, CDR2 SVGEGT.